The 6 T cell receptor beta chains below come from one sample, sequenced in a study of shared clonotypes between healthy human individuals. Sequenced by immunoSEQ multiplex PCR; TCRdb stores in-frame clones only, minus some. The table includes just over 2,000,000 clones, less than 95% detected once. Terminally differentiated effector memory CD45RA+ cells were excluded from the naive CD8 cells, which were CD45RO-negative and positively selected for CCR7. What was sequenced was naive CD8+ T cells sorted from blood. The receptors derive from a man aged 18 to 30 in good health.

A single count supports this clone. The chain is built from TRBV6-4 and TRBJ2-1; 12 bases match TRBD2. Germline CDR1 MRHNA, CDR2 SNTAGT. The V segment lost 5 bases and the J segment 2 bases; nucleotides outside the gene matches: 1. This CDR3 is built from 15 residues. DNA for the CDR3: TGTGCCAGCAGTTGGACTAGCGGGACCTACAATGAGCAGTTCTTC. The encoded protein is CASSWTSGTYNEQFF.

This sequence joins TRBV11-2 and TRBJ2-7; D call uncertain. The V and J ends lost 1 base and 3 bases respectively, with 22 bases between them. Germline-derived CDR1 and CDR2 are SGHAT and FQNNGV. CDR3 length equals 18 residues. CDR3 sequence reads: CASSLAPPLGNQVYEQYF. The CDR3 DNA sequence: TGTGCCAGCAGCTTAGCCCCCCCCCTGGGAAACCAAGTCTACGAGCAGTACTTC.

V is TRBV9 and J is TRBJ2-7; TRBD2 matches 8 bases. From germline, CDR1 is SGDLS and CDR2 YYNGEE. The CDR3 length is 18 residues. V dropped 0 bases and J dropped 2; count of bases not matched to a gene: 13. CDR3 nucleotides: TGTGCCAGCAGCGTAGGACTAGCGCGAGCCCTCTTGACCTACGAGCAGTACTTC. Encoded protein: CASSVGLARALLTYEQYF.

Only a few counts were recorded for this clone. Other DNA sequences from this sample encode an identical CDR3 as well. The chain links TRBV2 to TRBJ1-5; D may be TRBD1 (5 bases). CDR1 and CDR2 from the germline V gene are SNHLY and FYNNEI. The CDR3 length is 14 residues. Trimming took off 3 bases at V and 2 bases at J, with 8 bases between the two ends. Here the CDR3 DNA reads TGTGCCAGCAGTGAGGGGGGAGGCAATCAGCCCCAGCATTTT. Translation gives CASSEGGGNQPQHF.

The chain's CDR3 is CASSLARTGLGEAFF. DNA for the CDR3: TGTGCCAGCAGTTTAGCGCGAACAGGGTTGGGGGAAGCTTTCTTT. The rearrangement uses TRBV27 and TRBJ1-1; D is possibly TRBD1 (6 bases). The CDR3 has 15 residues. From germline, CDR1 is MNHEY and CDR2 SMNVEV (reference sequence). The V and J ends lost 2 bases and 8 bases respectively, with 18 bases between them.

The rearrangement joins TRBV13 to TRBJ2-2; 7 nucleotides agree with TRBD2. Trimming at V came to 0 bases and at J to 4 bases, leaving 5 bases not matched to a gene. The CDR3 runs 16 residues. From germline, CDR1 is PRHDT and CDR2 FYEKMQ (reference sequence). The DNA of the CDR3 is TGTGCCAGCAGCTTAGGCTTCCTAGCGGCCACCGGGGAGCTGTTTTTT. This gives the protein CASSLGFLAATGELFF.